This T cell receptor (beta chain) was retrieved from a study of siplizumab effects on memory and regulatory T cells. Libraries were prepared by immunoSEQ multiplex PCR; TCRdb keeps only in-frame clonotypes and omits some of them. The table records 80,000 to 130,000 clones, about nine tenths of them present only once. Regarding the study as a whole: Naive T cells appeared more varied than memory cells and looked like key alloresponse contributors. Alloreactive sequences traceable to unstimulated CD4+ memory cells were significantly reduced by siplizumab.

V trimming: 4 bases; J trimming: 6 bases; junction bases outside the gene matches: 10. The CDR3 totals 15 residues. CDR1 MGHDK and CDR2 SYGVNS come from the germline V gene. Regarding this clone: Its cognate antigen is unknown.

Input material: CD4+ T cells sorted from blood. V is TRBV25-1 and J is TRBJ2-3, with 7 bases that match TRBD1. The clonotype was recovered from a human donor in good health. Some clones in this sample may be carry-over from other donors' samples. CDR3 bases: TGTGCCAGCAGTGCGGTACAGGGGCCCTTCGATACGCAGTATTTT. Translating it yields CASSAVQGPFDTQYF.